This T cell receptor (beta chain) is drawn from a study of blood T cell repertoires in COVID-19 (TCRdb year 2020). Context from the whole study: Samples from collaborators originated in the United States, Italy and Spain and spanned both the acute and convalescent phases of COVID-19. A de-identified subject ID, COVID-19 status, age in years and sex were almost always included in the sample metadata. The dataset comprised deeply sampled blood TCRbeta repertoires from subjects exposed to, actively infected with, or recovered from COVID-19. HLA class I and class II types, where available, came from metadata supplied by the sample provider rather than from assay-based typing. The material from the prospective study consisted of cDNA or gDNA derived from T cells, B-cell-depleted T cells, or PBMCs. The samples were drawn from the first 160 participants of the ongoing ImmuneRACE study and from 1,200 or so subjects provided by 6 global collaborators. The repertoires were released in a freely available public database intended as a resource for research on the immune response to SARS-CoV-2. What the research found in general, with its limitations: The quantity of clinical and demographic metadata differed by source and by participant and was supplied without curation.

TCRbeta CDR3 regions were amplified from genomic DNA using the immunoSEQ Assay, a bias-controlled multiplex PCR. As for the original processing: Nucleated cell counts per sample were estimated from amplification of reference gene primers within the assay. To quantify the absolute abundance of each unique TCRbeta CDR3 rearrangement, sequence reads were collapsed and filtered. For each sample, productive Simpson clonality was calculated as the square root of Simpson's diversity index across productive rearrangements. Entries here come from immuneACCESS through TCRdb and include only in-frame sequences with V and J called. Some clones fail to appear in such tables; in the studies checked, an unresolved V gene covers under half of the shortfall, and the cause of the remainder is unknown. That table supplies the V and J calls and clone size; D and trimming were determined from the DNA. Present in this sample are approximately 190,000 clones, roughly nine tenths of which were seen just once. Clones ranked in the top ten supply under 25% of the sample.

On this clone itself: This receptor's antigen is unknown. No much larger clonotype is one base removed from it; base qualities were not supplied.

Collaborating institutions collected whole blood in K2EDTA tubes following their own protocols. Collaborator samples were shipped for TCRbeta analysis as frozen whole blood, isolated PBMCs, or DNA extracted from either sample type. Sequences MNHEY (CDR1) and SVGAGI (CDR2) are obtained from the germline V gene. Trimmed from V: 2 bases; trimmed from J: 4 bases; junction bases lacking a gene match: 7. The CDR3 sequence holds 16 residues, the cysteine and phenylalanine included. Only the CDR3 DNA stays, 48 bases, in frame from base 1. This TCR was recovered from a man aged 55 to 70 with active or convalescent COVID-19. Source material: peripheral blood. The V and J segments used are TRBV6-5 and TRBJ1-2; the central 10 bases match TRBD1. CDR3 sequence: CASSYLRTGGSYGYTF. The DNA sequence is TGTGCCAGCAGTTACCTCAGGACAGGGGGGAGCTATGGCTACACCTTC.